This T cell receptor beta chain was identified during a study of CD8+ T cells in alopecia areata. Study findings and constraints: Patients shared TCRs less clearly than mice did, possibly for HLA-related reasons. Lesional scalp, especially alopecia totalis/universalis, showed higher clonality than normal scalp.

V lost 5 bases and J lost 2, with 9 bases in between. Germline assignment: CDR1 GTSNPN and CDR2 SVGIG (reference sequence). This CDR3 comprises 12 residues. Lesional scalp tissue (obtained by punch biopsy) and peripheral blood were collected from alopecia areata patients. CD4+ and CD8+ T cells were sorted from PBMCs stained for CD3, CD4 and CD8. Comments on this clone: The target antigen is unknown.

RNA extraction and reverse transcription yielded cDNA as sequencing template. The protocol was immunoSEQ multiplex PCR, while the TCRdb copy is restricted to in-frame clones and leaves out a portion. The sample contains 170,000 or so clones, just under 60% of which appear only once. This receptor was taken from a human donor with alopecia areata. Source: CD4+ T cells sorted from blood, taken at week 0. The rearrangement uses TRBV30 and TRBJ2-5; a possible D gene is TRBD1 (5 bases). Here the CDR3 DNA reads TGTGCCTGGGGGGCCCTACAAGAGACCCAGTACTTC. It specifies CAWGALQETQYF.